The 20 T cell receptor beta chains listed next were all sequenced from one sample in a study of beta chain features in type 1 diabetes. Broader study findings: Moderate but significant shortening of TCRB CDR3s was recorded in all four CD4+ subsets from Type 1 diabetes patients.

No cognate antigen is known for these TCRs. Expressed TCRB transcripts were sequenced because the entire RNA isolate underwent reverse transcription. The table came from immunoSEQ multiplex PCR; TCRdb's copy has only in-frame clones and leaves some out. The table records hundreds of thousands of clones, around 15% of them present only once. Sequenced input: naive CD4+ T cells from blood. The receptors shown here come from a man aged 18 to 29 with type 1 diabetes.

The rearrangement joins TRBV28 to TRBJ2-3; no clear D. Trimming took off 8 bases at V and 2 bases at J, with 11 bases between the two ends. This CDR3 spans 13 amino acids. Germline-derived CDR1 and CDR2 are MDHEN and SYDVKM. CDR3 sequence (DNA): TGTGCCAGCCACCCGCACGACACAGATACGCAGTATTTT. Amino acid sequence: CASHPHDTDTQYF.

The chain recombines TRBV4-3 with TRBJ2-1; D perhaps matches TRBD1 (5 bases). The CDR3 totals 15 residues. Germline assignment: CDR1 LGHNA and CDR2 YSLEER. Trimming shortened V by 5 bases and J by 4 bases, and 15 bases separated the two germline ends. CDR3 bases: TGCGCCAGCAGCTCAGGTCAGGGCTCGTACAATGAGCAGTTCTTC. It yields the protein CASSSGQGSYNEQFF.

This clone was found a few times. The V call is TRBV14, the J call TRBJ1-1; 7 nucleotides agree with TRBD1. There are 15 residues in the CDR3. With V trimmed by 0 bases and J by 9 bases, 10 bases remained unmatched. The germline gives CDR1 SGHDN, CDR2 FVKESK. The CDR3 coding sequence is TGTGCCAGCAGCCAAGAAGGTCTAGACAGGGCGCAAGCTTTCTTT. Amino acids: CASSQEGLDRAQAFF.

This clone occurred a few times. The same CDR3 is also encoded by other DNA sequences in this sample. The V gene is TRBV15, the J gene TRBJ1-6; 7 nucleotides align to TRBD1. V trimming: 1 base; J trimming: 10 bases; junction bases outside the gene matches: 1. The CDR3 has 13 amino acids. CDR1 is LNHNV, CDR2 YYDKDF, per germline (reference sequence). CDR3 region: CATSRAGGSPLHF. DNA of the CDR3: TGTGCCACCAGCAGAGCAGGGGGATCACCCCTCCACTTT.

J is TRBJ1-4 and V is TRBV4-1; 8 bases are shared with TRBD1. Germline CDR1 reads MGHRA; CDR2 reads YSYEKL. Trimming at V came to 3 bases and at J to 0 bases, leaving 12 bases not matched to a gene. CDR3 size: 19 residues. CDR3 loop: CASSQVPLDRASTNEKLFF. The CDR3 region has the DNA TGCGCCAGCAGCCAGGTTCCTTTGGACAGGGCCTCAACTAATGAAAAACTGTTTTTT.

In its sample, this clone was seen a few times. The rearrangement uses TRBV28 and TRBJ2-5; no clear D. The CDR3 consists of 14 residues. Trimming cost V 6 bases and J 3 bases, with 14 bases left between them. From germline, CDR1 is MDHEN and CDR2 SYDVKM. The CDR3 coding sequence is TGTGCCAGCAGGACGGAAAGCCTTGAAGAGACCCAGTACTTC. Protein product: CASRTESLEETQYF.

This chain connects TRBV4-2 to TRBJ2-1, with 12 bases that match TRBD2. J lost 8 bases, V lost 2 bases, and 16 bases had no gene match. The CDR3 has 19 residues. The germline V gene encodes CDR1 LGHNA and CDR2 YNFKEQ. CDR3 residues: CASSQQTAPTSGGGDEQFF. CDR3 nucleotides: TGTGCCAGCAGCCAACAAACCGCCCCGACTAGCGGGGGAGGAGATGAGCAGTTCTTC.

This chain connects TRBV2 to TRBJ2-7; weak D call: TRBD1 (5 bases). The CDR3 extends over 12 amino acids. V gave up 8 bases and J gave up 2 bases, with 10 bases separating them. Germline V gene data show CDR1 as SNHLY and CDR2 as FYNNEI. The CDR3 here is CASDDRAYEQYF. For the CDR3, the DNA is TGTGCCAGCGACGACAGAGCCTACGAGCAGTACTTC.

V usage is TRBV7-9 and J usage is TRBJ2-1, with 9 bases identical to TRBD1. CDR1 and CDR2 (germline): SEHNR, FQNEAQ (reference sequence). The V segment lost 5 bases and the J segment 0 bases; nucleotides outside the gene matches: 8. The CDR3 is made up of 17 amino acids. This chain's CDR3 is CASSASGTGSSYNEQFF. CDR3 bases: TGTGCCAGCAGCGCATCCGGGACAGGGTCCTCCTACAATGAGCAGTTCTTC.

The chain couples TRBV10-3 to TRBJ1-2; weak D call: TRBD1 (6 bases). CDR1 is ENHRY and CDR2 is SYGVKD in the germline V gene. The CDR3 sequence is 13 residues long. Trimming removed 2 bases from V and 8 bases from J, with 12 bases in between. The CDR3 is CAISEQQGKGYTF. The CDR3 nucleotides are TGTGCCATCAGTGAGCAGCAGGGGAAGGGCTACACCTTC.

This clone came up a few times. The rearrangement uses TRBV9 and TRBJ2-1; the match to TRBD1 covers 7 bases. The CDR3 consists of 15 residues. The ends lost 0 bases at V and 1 base at J; junction bases unmatched: 1. Germline loops: CDR1 SGDLS, CDR2 YYNGEE. This chain's CDR3 is CASSVEGASYNEQFF. CDR3 in DNA: TGTGCCAGCAGCGTAGAGGGGGCGTCCTACAATGAGCAGTTCTTC.

V usage is TRBV10-3 and J usage is TRBJ2-1; 10 bases are shared with TRBD2. Unmatched junction bases numbered 2, after V lost 1 base and J lost 2 bases. Germline V CDR1 and CDR2: ENHRY, SYGVKD. CDR3 length equals 16 residues. CDR3 nucleotide sequence: TGTGCCATCAGTGAGTTAACTAGCGGGGCCTACAATGAGCAGTTCTTC. Translating it yields CAISELTSGAYNEQFF.

This clone has a count of ten or more. This chain uses TRBV9 with TRBJ1-4; D not certain. V was shortened by 3 bases and J by 8 bases, with 11 bases between the two germline ends. CDR3 size: 13 residues. Germline V lookup: CDR1 SGDLS, CDR2 YYNGEE. In nucleotides, the CDR3 is TGTGCCAGCAGCGCATCGCAGAGCGAAAAACTGTTTTTT. Translation gives CASSASQSEKLFF.

The chain carries TRBV2 and TRBJ2-5; D is ambiguous. CDR1 and CDR2 (germline): SNHLY, FYNNEI. V was trimmed by 6 bases and J by 4 bases, leaving 9 bases between them. There are 12 residues in the CDR3. The CDR3 nucleotides read TGTGCCAGCAGGCCCGGTGGAGAGACCCAGTACTTC. Amino acid sequence: CASRPGGETQYF.

This chain joins TRBV6-5 and TRBJ2-2; 9 bases are shared with TRBD1. The V segment lost 2 bases and the J segment 5 bases; nucleotides outside the gene matches: 6. Germline V gene sequence: CDR1 MNHEY, CDR2 SVGAGI. CDR3 size: 16 residues. The CDR3 loop is CASSYAGTGRTGELFF. The CDR3 DNA follows: TGTGCCAGCAGTTACGCCGGGACAGGGAGAACCGGGGAGCTGTTTTTT.

The rearrangement joins TRBV30 to TRBJ2-5; 8 bases are shared with TRBD2. The CDR3 spans 13 residues. From germline, CDR1 is GTSNPN and CDR2 SVGIG (reference sequence). The V and J ends lost 2 bases and 4 bases, in that order; junction bases with no gene match: 3. The DNA for the CDR3 is TGTGCCTGGAGTATCGGACTAGCAGAGACCCAGTACTTC. Translated: CAWSIGLAETQYF.

V usage is TRBV30 and J usage is TRBJ2-1; 12 bases fit TRBD2. Germline V gene lookup returns CDR1 GTSNPN and CDR2 SVGIG (reference sequence). V dropped 5 bases and J dropped 2; count of bases not matched to a gene: 7. The length of the CDR3 is 16 residues. CDR3 DNA sequence: TGTGCCTGGGTCAATCTAGCGGGGGGGCCCTACAATGAGCAGTTCTTC. Protein sequence: CAWVNLAGGPYNEQFF.

The genes are TRBV7-3 and TRBJ2-1; D unresolved. The germline V gene has CDR1 SGHTA and CDR2 FQGTGA. V dropped 3 bases and J dropped 6 bases, with 3 bases sitting between them. The CDR3 runs 11 residues. CDR3 bases: TGTGCCAGCAGCTTGGGCAATGAGCAGTTCTTC. The encoded protein is CASSLGNEQFF. Full variable domain (rest looked up from reference TRBV7-3 and TRBJ2-1): GAGVSQTPSNKVTEKGKYVELRCDPISGHTALYWYRQSLGQGPEFLIYFQGTGAADDSGLPNDRFFAVRPEGSVSTLKIQRTERGDSAVYLCASSLGNEQFFGPGTRLTVL.

This clone occurred a few times. The gene calls are TRBV7-9 and TRBJ2-7; D gene unclear. CDR3 size: 13 residues. The germline V and J ends were trimmed by 5 bases and 2 bases, with 10 bases remaining between them. Germline CDR1 reads SEHNR; CDR2 reads FQNEAQ (reference sequence). As DNA, the CDR3 is TGTGCCAGCAGCCTCGAAGTAGCCTACGAGCAGTACTTC. Encoded protein: CASSLEVAYEQYF.

This clone was observed a handful of times. The sample contains more than one DNA sequence encoding this CDR3. The rearrangement uses TRBV2 and TRBJ1-2; TRBD1 aligns across 8 bases. This CDR3 region has 12 residues. V dropped 4 bases and J dropped 5; count of bases not matched to a gene: 0. Germline V CDR1 and CDR2: SNHLY, FYNNEI. The chain's CDR3 is CASSGQGYGYTF. CDR3 nucleotide sequence: TGTGCCAGCAGTGGACAGGGGTATGGCTACACCTTC.